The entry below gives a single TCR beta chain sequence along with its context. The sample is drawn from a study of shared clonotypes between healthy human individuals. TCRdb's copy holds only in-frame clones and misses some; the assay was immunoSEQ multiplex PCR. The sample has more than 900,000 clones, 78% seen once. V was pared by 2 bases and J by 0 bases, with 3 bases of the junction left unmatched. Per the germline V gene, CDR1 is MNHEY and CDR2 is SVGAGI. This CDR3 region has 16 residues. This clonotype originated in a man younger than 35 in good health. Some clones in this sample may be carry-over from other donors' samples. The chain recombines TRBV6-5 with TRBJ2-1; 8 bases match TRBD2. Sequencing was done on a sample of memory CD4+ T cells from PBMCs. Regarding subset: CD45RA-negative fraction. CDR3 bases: TGTGCCAGCAGTTACGCGGGGGGAGGCTCCTACAATGAGCAGTTCTTC. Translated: CASSYAGGGSYNEQFF.